Listed below are T cell receptor beta chains from one sample, sequenced in a study of beta chain features in type 1 diabetes. Data came from immunoSEQ multiplex PCR; TCRdb stores just in-frame clones and leaves some out. The sample records approximately 260,000 clones, roughly a quarter being singletons. Source material: naive CD4+ T cells from blood. The source is a woman aged 30 to 39 with type 1 diabetes. Both conserved end residues are part of each CDR3. Each record gives: D gene, J gene, V gene, clone size, CDR3 DNA, CDR3 protein. D genes are given only for firm matches. Rows may omit the clone size; those that give it use once, few, many or a size class.

TRBD1 TRBJ1-1 TRBV29-1 few TGCAGCGTTCTGCTCGGGACAGGGAACACTGAAGCTTTCTTT CSVLLGTGNTEAFF
TRBD2 TRBJ2-1 TRBV9 NA TGTGCCAGCAGCGGAGAACTAGCGGGGTACAATGAGCAGTTCTTC CASSGELAGYNEQFF
NA TRBJ1-2 TRBV7-2 few TGTGCCAGCAGCTTATATCAGGGAGGCTACACCTTC CASSLYQGGYTF
NA TRBJ1-5 TRBV4-1 NA TGCGCCAGCAGCCAGGCAAGGGGTGGTAGCAATCAGCCCCAGCATTTT CASSQARGGSNQPQHF
NA TRBJ1-4 TRBV30 few TGTGCCTGGAGTCAAAACTCGGCGGAGGAAAAACTGTTTTTT CAWSQNSAEEKLFF
TRBD1 TRBJ2-3 TRBV6-1 few TGTGCCAGCATGACGGGACAGGGGCTAGATACGCAGTATTTT CASMTGQGLDTQYF
TRBD2 TRBJ2-5 TRBV9 few TGTGCCAGCACCAAAAATAGCGGGAACCAAGAGACCCAGTACTTC CASTKNSGNQETQYF
TRBD2 TRBJ2-2 TRBV4-1 NA TGCGCCAGCAGCCAAGATAGGGCCCCGGGACTAGCGGGAGGAGGCGGGGAGCTGTTTTTT CASSQDRAPGLAGGGGELFF
TRBD1 TRBJ2-1 TRBV19 few TGTGCCAGTAGTACCAGGGGGTATGAGCAGTTCTTC CASSTRGYEQFF
TRBD1 TRBJ2-1 TRBV30 few TGTGCCTGGAGTGGGACAGGGGTTCGCAATGAGCAGTTCTTC CAWSGTGVRNEQFF
TRBD1 TRBJ2-1 TRBV29-1 NA TGCAGCGTTCGACAGGGCCACAATGAGCAGTTCTTC CSVRQGHNEQFF
TRBD2 TRBJ2-1 TRBV28 few TGTGCCAGCAGCGGGGGACTAGCGGGAGATGAGTTCTTC CASSGGLAGDEFF
TRBD1 TRBJ1-2 TRBV2 few TGTGCCAGCAGTCTGGGACAGGGAAATGGCTACACCTTC CASSLGQGNGYTF
NA TRBJ2-3 TRBV7-3 NA TGTGCCAGCAGCTTACCTGGAGCCGATACGCAGTATTTT CASSLPGADTQYF
NA TRBJ2-1 TRBV6-4 few TGTGCCAGCAAAGGTATAGCGGAAAACAATGAGCAGTTCTTC CASKGIAENNEQFF
TRBD2 TRBJ2-1 TRBV4-1 NA TGCGCCAGCAGCCGCCGGACTAGCGGGAGGCATGAGCAGTTCTTC CASSRRTSGRHEQFF
NA TRBJ2-5 TRBV2 few TGTGCCAGCAGTGACTTGCGCTCCGAGACCCAGTACTTC CASSDLRSETQYF
NA TRBJ2-2 TRBV28 NA TGTGCCAGCAGCCTCCATGGGGCCGGCACCGGGGAGCTGTTTTTT CASSLHGAGTGELFF
NA TRBJ2-1 TRBV4-2 NA TGTGCCAGCAGCCAAGTTCGCGATGAGCAGTTCTTC CASSQVRDEQFF
TRBD1 TRBJ2-7 TRBV28 NA TGTGCCAGCAGGCTACCGGGACAGATTGACGAGCAGTACTTC CASRLPGQIDEQYF
NA TRBJ1-1 TRBV7-9 NA TGTGCCAGCAGCTTAGAATCCATGAACACTGAAGCTTTCTTT CASSLESMNTEAFF
NA TRBJ1-2 TRBV10-3 NA TGTGCCATCAGTGGACAGACTAACTATGGCTACACCTTC CAISGQTNYGYTF
TRBD2 TRBJ2-1 TRBV4-1 NA TGCGCCAGCAGCCAGCGGGAGGGATTTTACAATGAGCAGTTCTTC CASSQREGFYNEQFF
NA TRBJ2-6 TRBV5-1 NA TGCGCCAGCAGCTTCAGGGATCCTGGGGCCAACGTCCTGACTTTC CASSFRDPGANVLTF
NA TRBJ2-7 TRBV5-1 NA TGCGCCAGCAGCCCACCTCACCAGGGCGAGCAGTACTTC CASSPPHQGEQYF
NA TRBJ2-7 TRBV7-3 once TGTGCCAGCAGCTCCGGACTGTACTACGAGCAGTACTTC CASSSGLYYEQYF
TRBD1 TRBJ2-1 TRBV5-4 NA TGTGCCAGCAGCTTTGCCGGGACAGGGGGAGGTGAGCAGTTCTTC CASSFAGTGGGEQFF
NA TRBJ1-2 TRBV29-1 NA TGCAGCGTTGAATCCGCAGTTAACGGCTACACCTTC CSVESAVNGYTF
NA TRBJ1-2 TRBV11-2 NA TGTGCCAGCAGTTTCAGAGGCTATGGCTACACCTTC CASSFRGYGYTF
TRBD1 TRBJ1-1 TRBV2 few TGTGCCAGCAGTGAAGCAGGGACAGCTTACACTGAAGCTTTCTTT CASSEAGTAYTEAFF
TRBD1 TRBJ2-6 TRBV2 NA TGTGCCAGCAGTGAGATGGGACAGAGTTACTCTGGGGCCAACGTCCTGACTTTC CASSEMGQSYSGANVLTF
TRBD2 TRBJ2-1 TRBV7-9 NA TGTGCCAGCAGCATCTCCTGGACTAGCGGGCTCTACAATGAGCAGTTCTTC CASSISWTSGLYNEQFF
TRBD2 TRBJ2-7 TRBV11-3 NA TGTGCCAGCAGCTTAAGCGGGACCTCCTACGAGCAGTACTTC CASSLSGTSYEQYF
TRBD1 TRBJ2-7 TRBV6-5 few TGTGCCAGCAGTCCCGGGACAGGGATGAGGCAGTACTTC CASSPGTGMRQYF
NA TRBJ2-5 TRBV5-1 NA TGCGCCAGCAGCTTCGGGGGAACACAAGAGACCCAGTACTTC CASSFGGTQETQYF
NA TRBJ2-7 TRBV4-1 few TGCGCCAGCAGCCAAGATCAGGGCAACGCCTACGAGCAGTACTTC CASSQDQGNAYEQYF
TRBD1 TRBJ2-7 TRBV11-2 NA TGTGCCAGCAGCTTAGGACATGGGACAGGGGGTAGGGAGTACTTC CASSLGHGTGGREYF
TRBD1 TRBJ1-2 TRBV10-3 NA TGTGCCATCAGTGAGGGACAGGGAGCCGGCTACACCTTC CAISEGQGAGYTF
NA TRBJ2-5 TRBV19 NA TGTGCCAGTGGGTCCAGGAAAGAGACCCAGTACTTC CASGSRKETQYF
NA TRBJ2-1 TRBV7-9 NA TGTGCCAGCAGCTCTAAAACCCTGAGCTCCTACAATGAGCAGTTCTTC CASSSKTLSSYNEQFF
TRBD1 TRBJ1-3 TRBV7-9 few TGTGCCAGCAGCACAGGGGAATCTGGAAACACCATATATTTT CASSTGESGNTIYF